This T cell receptor (beta chain) originates from a study of vaccination effects on CD4 cells after COVID-19. Overall study: CD4+ T cells specific for antigen were expanded with viral peptide pools by the ViraFEST assay before sequencing. Early and late post-vaccination sampling was undertaken in a cohort of a few convalescent patients. Study-level results: In convalescent patients, vaccine-induced clones largely differed from infection-induced clones. Clonal contraction was marked in infection- and vaccine-induced clones late after vaccination.

Investigators separated out CD4+ T cells once more than nine days of culture had passed. The person was diagnosed with PCR-confirmed SARS-CoV-2 infection between March and December 2020. Participants got two doses of BNT162b2 or mRNA-1273 vaccine. V lost 2 bases and J lost 4, with 6 bases in between. Germline-derived CDR1 and CDR2 are SGHRS and YFSETQ. The CDR3 runs 13 residues. Using immunoSEQ multiplex PCR, the repertoire was profiled, and TCRdb retains in-frame clones only, with some absent. The sample carries around 50,000 clones, around 80% recorded once. Points on this clone: Its specificity is not known.

This sequence was found in a human donor who had a prior SARS-CoV-2 infection. The sample consisted of CD4+ T cells from PBMCs cultured without peptide, taken after COVID-19 vaccination. The chain combines TRBV5-1 with TRBJ2-2, with D possibly matching TRBD2 (5 bases). The CDR3, as DNA: TGCGCCAGCAGCTTTACTAGCACCGGGGAGCTGTTTTTT. It codes for CASSFTSTGELFF.